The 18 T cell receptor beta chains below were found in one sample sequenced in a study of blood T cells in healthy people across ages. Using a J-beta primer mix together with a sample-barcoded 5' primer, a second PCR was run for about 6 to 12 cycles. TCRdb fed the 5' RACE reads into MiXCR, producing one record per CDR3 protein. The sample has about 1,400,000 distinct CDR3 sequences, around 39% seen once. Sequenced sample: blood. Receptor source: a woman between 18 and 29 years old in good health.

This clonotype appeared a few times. CDR3 residues: CASSLLTSGGSYNEQFF. The CDR3 nucleotides read TGCGCCAGCAGCTTGTTAACATCGGGGGGCTCCTACAATGAGCAGTTCTTC. The J gene is TRBJ2-1, the V gene TRBV5-1, with 7 bases that match TRBD2. J gave up 0 bases and V 1 base, and 7 bases lay outside the gene matches. The germline gives CDR1 SGHRS, CDR2 YFSETQ. The CDR3 extends over 17 amino acids.

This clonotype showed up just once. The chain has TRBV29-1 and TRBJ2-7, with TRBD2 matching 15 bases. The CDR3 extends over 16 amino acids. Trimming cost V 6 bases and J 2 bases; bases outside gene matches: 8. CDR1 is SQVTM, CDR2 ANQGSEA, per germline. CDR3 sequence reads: CSVGLAGGPGAYEQYF. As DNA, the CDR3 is TGCAGCGTCGGACTAGCGGGAGGGCCCGGGGCCTACGAGCAGTACTTC.

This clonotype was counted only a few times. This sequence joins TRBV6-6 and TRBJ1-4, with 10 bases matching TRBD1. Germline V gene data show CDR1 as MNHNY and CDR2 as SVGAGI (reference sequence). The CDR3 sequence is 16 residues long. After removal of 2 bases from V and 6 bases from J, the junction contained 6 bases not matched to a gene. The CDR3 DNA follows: TGTGCCAGCAGTTACAACCCCGGGACAGGGGATGAAAAACTGTTTTTT. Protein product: CASSYNPGTGDEKLFF.

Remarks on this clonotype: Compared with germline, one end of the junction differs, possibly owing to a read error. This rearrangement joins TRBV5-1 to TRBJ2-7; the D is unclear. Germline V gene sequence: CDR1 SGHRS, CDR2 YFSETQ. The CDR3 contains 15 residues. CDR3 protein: CASSLVATGSYEQYF. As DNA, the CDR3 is TGTGCCAGCAGTTTGGTGGCAACCGGCTCCTACGAGCAGTACTTC.

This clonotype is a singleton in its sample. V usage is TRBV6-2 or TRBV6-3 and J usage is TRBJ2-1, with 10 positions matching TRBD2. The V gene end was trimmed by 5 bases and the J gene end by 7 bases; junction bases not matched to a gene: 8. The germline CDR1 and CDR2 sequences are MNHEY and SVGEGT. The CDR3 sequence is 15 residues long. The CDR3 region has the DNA TGTGCCAGCAGTCATAAGCGGGGGGGCGTTAATGAGCAGTTCTTC. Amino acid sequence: CASSHKRGGVNEQFF.

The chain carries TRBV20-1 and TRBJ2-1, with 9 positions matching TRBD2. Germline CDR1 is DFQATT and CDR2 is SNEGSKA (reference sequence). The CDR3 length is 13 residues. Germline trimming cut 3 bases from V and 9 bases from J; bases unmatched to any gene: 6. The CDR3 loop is CSASIAGVGEQFF. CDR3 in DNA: TGCAGTGCTAGTATAGCGGGAGTTGGTGAGCAGTTCTTC.

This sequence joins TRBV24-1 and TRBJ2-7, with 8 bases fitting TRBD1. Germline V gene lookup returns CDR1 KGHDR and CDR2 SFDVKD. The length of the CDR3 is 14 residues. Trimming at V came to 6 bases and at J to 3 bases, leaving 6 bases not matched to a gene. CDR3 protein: CATSPGGSYYEQYF. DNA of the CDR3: TGTGCCACCAGTCCAGGGGGCTCCTACTACGAGCAGTACTTC.

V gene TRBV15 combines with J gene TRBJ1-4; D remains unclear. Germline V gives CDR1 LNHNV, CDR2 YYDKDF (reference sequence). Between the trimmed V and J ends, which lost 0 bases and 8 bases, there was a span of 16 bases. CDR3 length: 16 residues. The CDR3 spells CATSRDFGGRGEKLFF. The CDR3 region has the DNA TGTGCCACCAGCAGAGATTTCGGCGGGAGAGGGGAAAAACTGTTTTTT.

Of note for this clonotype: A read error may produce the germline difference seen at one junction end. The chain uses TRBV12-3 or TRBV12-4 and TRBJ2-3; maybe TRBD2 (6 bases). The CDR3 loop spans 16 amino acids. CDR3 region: CASISSGEADTDTRYF. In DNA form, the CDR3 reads TGTGCCAGCATTTCGTCGGGGGAGGCCGACACAGATACGCGGTATTTT.

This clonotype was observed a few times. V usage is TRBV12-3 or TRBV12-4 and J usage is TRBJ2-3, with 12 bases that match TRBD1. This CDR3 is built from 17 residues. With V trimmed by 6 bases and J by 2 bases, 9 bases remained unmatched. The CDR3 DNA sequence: TGTGCCAGCAGGTCCAACCCGGGACAGGGGGCCACAGATACGCAGTATTTT. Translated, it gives CASRSNPGQGATDTQYF.

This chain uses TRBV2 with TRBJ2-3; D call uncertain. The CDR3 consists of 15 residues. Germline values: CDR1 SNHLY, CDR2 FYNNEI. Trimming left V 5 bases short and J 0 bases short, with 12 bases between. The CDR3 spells CASSRAGLSTDTQYF. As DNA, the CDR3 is TGTGCCAGCAGTCGCGCAGGTTTAAGCACAGATACGCAGTATTTT.

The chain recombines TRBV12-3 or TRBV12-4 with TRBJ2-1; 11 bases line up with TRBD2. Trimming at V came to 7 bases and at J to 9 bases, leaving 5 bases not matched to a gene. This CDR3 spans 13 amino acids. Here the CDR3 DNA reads TGTGCCAGCAACTCCCTAGCGGGAGGTGAGCAGTTCTTC. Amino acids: CASNSLAGGEQFF.

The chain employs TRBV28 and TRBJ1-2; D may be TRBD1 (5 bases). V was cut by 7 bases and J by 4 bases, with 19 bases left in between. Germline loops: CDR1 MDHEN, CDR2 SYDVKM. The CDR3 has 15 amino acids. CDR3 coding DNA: TGTGCCAGCAATCCTACCAGGGCAGGATCCTATGGCTACACCTTC. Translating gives CASNPTRAGSYGYTF.

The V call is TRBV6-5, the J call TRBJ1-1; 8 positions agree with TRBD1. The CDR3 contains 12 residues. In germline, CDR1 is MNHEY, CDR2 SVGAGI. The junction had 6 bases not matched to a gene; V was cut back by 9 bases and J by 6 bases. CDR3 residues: CASGQGVPEAFF. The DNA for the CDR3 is TGTGCCAGTGGACAGGGCGTCCCTGAAGCTTTCTTT.

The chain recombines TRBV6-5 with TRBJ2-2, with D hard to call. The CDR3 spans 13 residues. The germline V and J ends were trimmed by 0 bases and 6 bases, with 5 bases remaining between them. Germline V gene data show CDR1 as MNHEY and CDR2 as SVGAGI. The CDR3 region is CASSYSRPGELFF. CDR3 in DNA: TGTGCCAGCAGTTACTCACGCCCCGGGGAGCTGTTTTTT.

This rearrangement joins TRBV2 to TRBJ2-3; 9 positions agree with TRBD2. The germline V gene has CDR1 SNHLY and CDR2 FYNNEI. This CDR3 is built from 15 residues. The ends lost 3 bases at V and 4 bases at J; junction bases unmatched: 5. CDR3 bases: TGTGCCAGCAGTGATAGGGGCGGGAGGGCAGATACGCAGTATTTT. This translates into CASSDRGGRADTQYF.

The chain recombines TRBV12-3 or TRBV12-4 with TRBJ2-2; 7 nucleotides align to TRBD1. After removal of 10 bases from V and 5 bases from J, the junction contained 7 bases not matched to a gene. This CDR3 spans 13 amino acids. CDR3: CANRQGRTGELFF. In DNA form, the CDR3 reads TGTGCCAACCGACAGGGTCGAACCGGGGAGCTGTTTTTT.

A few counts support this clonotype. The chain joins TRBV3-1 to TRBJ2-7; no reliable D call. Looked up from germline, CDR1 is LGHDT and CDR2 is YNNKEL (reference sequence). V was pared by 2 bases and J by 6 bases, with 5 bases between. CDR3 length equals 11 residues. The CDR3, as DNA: TGTGCCAGCAGCCAATACCGCGAGCAGTACTTC. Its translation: CASSQYREQYF.